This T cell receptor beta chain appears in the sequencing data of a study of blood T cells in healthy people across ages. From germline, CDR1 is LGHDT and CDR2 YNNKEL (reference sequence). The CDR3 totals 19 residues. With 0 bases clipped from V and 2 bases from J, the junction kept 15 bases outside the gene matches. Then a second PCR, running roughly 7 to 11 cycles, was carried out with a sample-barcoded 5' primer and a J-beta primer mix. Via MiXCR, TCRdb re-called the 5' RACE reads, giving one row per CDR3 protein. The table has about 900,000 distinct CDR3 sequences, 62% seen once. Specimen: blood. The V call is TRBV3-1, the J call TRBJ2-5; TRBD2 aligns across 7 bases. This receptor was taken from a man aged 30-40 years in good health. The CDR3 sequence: CASSQDIGRVAGDQETQYF. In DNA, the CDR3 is TGTGCCAGCAGCCAAGATATCGGTCGGGTAGCGGGCGATCAAGAGACCCAGTACTTC.